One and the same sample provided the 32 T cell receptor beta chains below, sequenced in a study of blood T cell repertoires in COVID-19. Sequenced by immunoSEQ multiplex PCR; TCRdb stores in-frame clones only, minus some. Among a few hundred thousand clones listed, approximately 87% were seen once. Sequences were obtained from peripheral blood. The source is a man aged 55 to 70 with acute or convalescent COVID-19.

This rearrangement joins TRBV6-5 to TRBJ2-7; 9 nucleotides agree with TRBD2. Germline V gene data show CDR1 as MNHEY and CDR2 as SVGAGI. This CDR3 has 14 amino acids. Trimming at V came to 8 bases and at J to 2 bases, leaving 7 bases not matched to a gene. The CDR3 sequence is CASSVSGSPYEQYF. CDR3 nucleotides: TGTGCCAGCTCCGTTAGCGGGAGCCCCTACGAGCAGTACTTC.

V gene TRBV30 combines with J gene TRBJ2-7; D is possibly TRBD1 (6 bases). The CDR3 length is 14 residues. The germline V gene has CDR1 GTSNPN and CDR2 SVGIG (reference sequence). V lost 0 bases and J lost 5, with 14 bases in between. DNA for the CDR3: TGTGCCTGGAGTGTGCAGGGGTTAAACAACGAGCAGTACTTC. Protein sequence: CAWSVQGLNNEQYF.

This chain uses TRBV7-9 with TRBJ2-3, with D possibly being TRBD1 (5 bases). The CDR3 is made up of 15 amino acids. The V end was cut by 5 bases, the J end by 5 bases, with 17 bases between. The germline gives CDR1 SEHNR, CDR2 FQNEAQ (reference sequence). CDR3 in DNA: TGTGCCAGCAGCCCCCAAGGGCAGGGTGGAGATACGCAGTATTTT. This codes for CASSPQGQGGDTQYF. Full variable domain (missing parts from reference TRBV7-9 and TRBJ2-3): DTGVSQNPRHKITKRGQNVTFRCDPISEHNRLYWYRQTLGQGPEFLTYFQNEAQLEKSRLLSDRFSAERPKGSFSTLEIQRTEQGDSAMYLCASSPQGQGGDTQYFGPGTRLTVL.

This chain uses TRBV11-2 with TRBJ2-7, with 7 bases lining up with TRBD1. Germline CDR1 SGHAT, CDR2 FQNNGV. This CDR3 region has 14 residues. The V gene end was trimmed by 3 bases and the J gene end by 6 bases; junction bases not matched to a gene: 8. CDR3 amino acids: CASSLRGGQGEQYF. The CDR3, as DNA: TGTGCCAGCAGCTTGAGAGGGGGCCAGGGCGAGCAGTACTTC.

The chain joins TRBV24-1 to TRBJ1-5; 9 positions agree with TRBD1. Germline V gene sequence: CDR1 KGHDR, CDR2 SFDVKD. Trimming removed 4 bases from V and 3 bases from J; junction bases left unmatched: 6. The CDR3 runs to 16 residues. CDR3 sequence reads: CATSEPGTGNNQPQHF. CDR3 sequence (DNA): TGTGCCACCAGTGAGCCCGGGACAGGGAACAATCAGCCCCAGCATTTT.

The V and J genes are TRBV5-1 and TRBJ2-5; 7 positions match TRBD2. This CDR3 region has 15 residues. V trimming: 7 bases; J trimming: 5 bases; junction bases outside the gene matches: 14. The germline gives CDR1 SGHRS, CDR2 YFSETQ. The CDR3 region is CASRTSDRGGETQYF. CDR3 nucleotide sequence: TGCGCCAGCCGAACTAGCGATCGGGGCGGCGAGACCCAGTACTTC.

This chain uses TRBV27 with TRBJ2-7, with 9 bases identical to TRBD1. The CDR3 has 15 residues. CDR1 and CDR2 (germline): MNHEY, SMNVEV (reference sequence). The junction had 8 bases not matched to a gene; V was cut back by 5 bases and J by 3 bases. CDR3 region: CASSPYRGRGYEQYF. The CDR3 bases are TGTGCCAGCAGTCCCTACAGGGGGCGCGGCTACGAGCAGTACTTC.

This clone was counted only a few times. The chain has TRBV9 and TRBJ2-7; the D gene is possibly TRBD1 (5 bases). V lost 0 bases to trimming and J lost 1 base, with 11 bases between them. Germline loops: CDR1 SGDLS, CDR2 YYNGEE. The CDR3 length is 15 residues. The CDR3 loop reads CASSVDTGLSYEQYF. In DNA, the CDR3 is TGTGCCAGCAGCGTAGACACAGGCCTTTCCTACGAGCAGTACTTC.

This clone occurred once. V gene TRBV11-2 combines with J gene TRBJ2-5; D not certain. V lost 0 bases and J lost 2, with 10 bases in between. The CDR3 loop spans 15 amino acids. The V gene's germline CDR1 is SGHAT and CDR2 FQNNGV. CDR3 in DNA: TGTGCCAGCAGCTTAGATAGCAGACCACAAGAGACCCAGTACTTC. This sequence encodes CASSLDSRPQETQYF.

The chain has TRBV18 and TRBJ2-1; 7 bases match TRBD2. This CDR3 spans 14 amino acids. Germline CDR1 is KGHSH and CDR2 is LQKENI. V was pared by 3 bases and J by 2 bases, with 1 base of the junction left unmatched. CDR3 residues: CASSPAGAYNEQFF. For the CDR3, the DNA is TGTGCCAGCTCACCCGCGGGAGCCTACAATGAGCAGTTCTTC. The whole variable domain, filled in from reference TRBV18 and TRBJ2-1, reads NAGVMQNPRHLVRRRGQEARLRCSPMKGHSHVYWYRQLPEEGLKFMVYLQKENIIDESGMPKERFSAEFPKEGPSILRIQQVVRGDSAAYFCASSPAGAYNEQFFGPGTRLTVL.

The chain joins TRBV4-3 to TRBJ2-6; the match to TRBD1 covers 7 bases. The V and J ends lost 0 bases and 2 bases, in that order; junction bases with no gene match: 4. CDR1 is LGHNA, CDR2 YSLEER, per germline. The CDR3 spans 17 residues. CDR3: CASSQDSRGPGANVLTF. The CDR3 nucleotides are TGCGCCAGCAGCCAAGATTCTAGGGGGCCTGGGGCCAACGTCCTGACTTTC.

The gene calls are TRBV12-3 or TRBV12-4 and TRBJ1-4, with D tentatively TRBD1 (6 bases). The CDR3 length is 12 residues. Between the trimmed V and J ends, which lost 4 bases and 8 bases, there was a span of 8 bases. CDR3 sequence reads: CASSSGDEKLFF. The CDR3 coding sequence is TGTGCCAGCAGTTCAGGGGACGAAAAACTGTTTTTT.

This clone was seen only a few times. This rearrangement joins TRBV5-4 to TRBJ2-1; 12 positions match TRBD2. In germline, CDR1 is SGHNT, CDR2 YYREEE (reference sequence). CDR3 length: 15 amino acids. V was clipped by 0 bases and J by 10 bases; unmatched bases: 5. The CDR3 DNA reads TGTGCCAGCAGCTTGGCTAGCGGGAGGGTAAGGGAGCAGTTCTTC. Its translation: CASSLASGRVREQFF.

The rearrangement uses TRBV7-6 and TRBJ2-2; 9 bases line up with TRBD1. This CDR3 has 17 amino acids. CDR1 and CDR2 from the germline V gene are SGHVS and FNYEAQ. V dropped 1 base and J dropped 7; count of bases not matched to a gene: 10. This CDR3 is CASSLDRYRGRGGELFF. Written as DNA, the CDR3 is TGTGCCAGCAGCTTAGACCGATACAGGGGGCGAGGCGGGGAGCTGTTTTTT.

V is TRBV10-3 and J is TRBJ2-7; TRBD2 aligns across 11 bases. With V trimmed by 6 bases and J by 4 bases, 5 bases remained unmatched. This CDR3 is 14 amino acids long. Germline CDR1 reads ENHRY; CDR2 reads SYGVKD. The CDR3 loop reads CAIRPGLADYEQYF. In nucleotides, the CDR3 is TGTGCCATCAGACCGGGACTAGCGGATTACGAGCAGTACTTC.

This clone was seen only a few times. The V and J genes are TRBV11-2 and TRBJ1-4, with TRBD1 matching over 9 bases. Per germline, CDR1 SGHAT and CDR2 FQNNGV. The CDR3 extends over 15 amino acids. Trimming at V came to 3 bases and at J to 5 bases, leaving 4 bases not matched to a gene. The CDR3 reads CASSFGTGINEKLFF. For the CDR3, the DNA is TGTGCCAGCAGCTTCGGGACAGGGATAAATGAAAAACTGTTTTTT.

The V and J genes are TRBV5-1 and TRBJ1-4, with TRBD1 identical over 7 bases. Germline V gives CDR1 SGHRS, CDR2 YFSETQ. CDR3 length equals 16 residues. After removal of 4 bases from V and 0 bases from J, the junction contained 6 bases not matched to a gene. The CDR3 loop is CASSLVGTATNEKLFF. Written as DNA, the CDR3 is TGCGCCAGCAGCCTTGTCGGGACAGCAACTAATGAAAAACTGTTTTTT.

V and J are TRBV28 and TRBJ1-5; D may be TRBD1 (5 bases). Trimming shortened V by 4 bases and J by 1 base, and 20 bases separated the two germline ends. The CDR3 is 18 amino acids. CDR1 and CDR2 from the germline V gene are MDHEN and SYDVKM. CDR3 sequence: CASSSYPRGGVSNQPQHF. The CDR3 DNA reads TGTGCCAGCAGTTCTTACCCTCGGGGGGGAGTGAGCAATCAGCCCCAGCATTTT. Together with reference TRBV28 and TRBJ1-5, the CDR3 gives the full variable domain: DVKVTQSSRYLVKRTGEKVFLECVQDMDHENMFWYRQDPGLGLRLIYFSYDVKMKEKGDIPEGYSVSREKKERFSLILESASTNQTSMYLCASSSYPRGGVSNQPQHFGDGTRLSIL.

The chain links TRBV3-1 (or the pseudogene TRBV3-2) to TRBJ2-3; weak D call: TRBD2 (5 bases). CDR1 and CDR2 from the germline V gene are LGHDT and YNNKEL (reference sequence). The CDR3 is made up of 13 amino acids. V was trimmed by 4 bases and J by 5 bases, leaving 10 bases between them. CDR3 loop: CASSRILEDTQYF. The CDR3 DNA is TGTGCCAGCAGCCGCATACTAGAAGATACGCAGTATTTT.

The CDR3 loop is CASSQGGRGGATDTQYF. CDR3 coding DNA: TGCGCCAGCAGCCAAGGTGGCAGGGGAGGGGCGACAGATACGCAGTATTTT. V is TRBV4-3 and J is TRBJ2-3; TRBD2 might be the D (7 bases). Germline CDR1 reads LGHNA; CDR2 reads YSLEER. V lost 1 base, J lost 3 bases, and 17 bases lay in between. CDR3 length equals 17 residues.

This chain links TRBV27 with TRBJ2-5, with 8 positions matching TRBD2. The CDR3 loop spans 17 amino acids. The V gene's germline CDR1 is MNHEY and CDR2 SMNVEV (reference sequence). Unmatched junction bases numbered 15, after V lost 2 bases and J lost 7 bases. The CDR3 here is CASSLERGVSGMGTQYF. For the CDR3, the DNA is TGTGCCAGCAGTTTAGAAAGGGGGGTTAGCGGGATGGGGACCCAGTACTTC.

The DNA for the CDR3 is TGTGCCAGCAGCTTGAGGACAGGACAGGGGGAGACCCAGTACTTC. It codes for CASSLRTGQGETQYF. V is TRBV5-6 and J is TRBJ2-5; TRBD1 matches 9 bases. The CDR3 has 15 residues. Per germline, CDR1 SGHDT and CDR2 YYEEEE. The V segment lost 1 base and the J segment 5 bases; nucleotides outside the gene matches: 6.

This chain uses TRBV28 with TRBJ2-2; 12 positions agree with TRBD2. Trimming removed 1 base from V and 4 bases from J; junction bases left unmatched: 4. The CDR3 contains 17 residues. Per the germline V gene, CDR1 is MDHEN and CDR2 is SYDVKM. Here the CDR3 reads CASSLSGLAGLTGELFF. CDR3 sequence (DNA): TGTGCCAGCAGTTTATCCGGACTAGCGGGACTCACCGGGGAGCTGTTTTTT.

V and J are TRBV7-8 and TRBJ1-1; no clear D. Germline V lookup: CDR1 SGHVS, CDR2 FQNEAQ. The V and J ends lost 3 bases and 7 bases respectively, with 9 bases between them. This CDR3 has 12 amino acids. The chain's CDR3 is CASSLHRGEAFF. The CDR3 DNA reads TGTGCCAGCAGCTTGCATCGAGGTGAAGCTTTCTTT.

CDR3 protein: CATADASYTPGAYNEQFF. In nucleotides, the CDR3 is TGTGCCACGGCGGACGCTTCGTATACCCCGGGGGCCTACAATGAGCAGTTCTTC. J is TRBJ2-1 and V is TRBV24-1; a possible D gene is TRBD2 (6 bases). The V end was cut by 10 bases, the J end by 2 bases, with 26 bases between. Germline CDR1 is KGHDR and CDR2 is SFDVKD. The CDR3 extends over 18 amino acids.

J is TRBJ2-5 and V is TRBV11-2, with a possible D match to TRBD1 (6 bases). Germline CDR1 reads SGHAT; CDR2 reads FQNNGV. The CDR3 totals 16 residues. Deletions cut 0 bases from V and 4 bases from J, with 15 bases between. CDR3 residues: CASSLDTGTPRETQYF. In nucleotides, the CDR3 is TGTGCCAGCAGCTTAGACACCGGGACACCCCGAGAGACCCAGTACTTC.

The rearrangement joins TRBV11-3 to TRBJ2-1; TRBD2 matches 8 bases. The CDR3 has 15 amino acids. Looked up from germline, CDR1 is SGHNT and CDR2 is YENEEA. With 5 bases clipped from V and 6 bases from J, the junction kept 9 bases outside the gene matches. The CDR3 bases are TGTGCCAGCAGCGACCAGGCTAGCGGGTCCAATGAGCAGTTCTTC. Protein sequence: CASSDQASGSNEQFF.

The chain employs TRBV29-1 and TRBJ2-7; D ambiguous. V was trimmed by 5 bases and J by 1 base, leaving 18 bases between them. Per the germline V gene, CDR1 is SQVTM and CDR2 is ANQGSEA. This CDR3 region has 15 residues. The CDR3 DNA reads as TGCAGCGTTCGGCTAACCGGGTCCCCATCCTACGAGCAGTACTTC. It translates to CSVRLTGSPSYEQYF.

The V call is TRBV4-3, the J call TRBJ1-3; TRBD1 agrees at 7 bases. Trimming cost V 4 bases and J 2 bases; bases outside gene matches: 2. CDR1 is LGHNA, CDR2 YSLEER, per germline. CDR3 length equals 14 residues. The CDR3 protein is CASSPGTAGNTIYF. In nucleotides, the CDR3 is TGCGCCAGCAGCCCGGGGACAGCTGGAAACACCATATATTTT.

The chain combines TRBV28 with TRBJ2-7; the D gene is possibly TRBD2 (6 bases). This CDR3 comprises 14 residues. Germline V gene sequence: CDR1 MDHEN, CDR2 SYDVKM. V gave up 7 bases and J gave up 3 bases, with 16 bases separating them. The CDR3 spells CASIGGSTHYEQYF. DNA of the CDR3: TGTGCCAGCATTGGGGGGTCCACCCACTACGAGCAGTACTTC.

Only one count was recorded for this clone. CDR3 sequence: CASSLDGQGYEQYF. The CDR3 nucleotides read TGCGCCAGCAGCTTGGACGGACAGGGCTACGAGCAGTACTTC. V usage is TRBV5-1 and J usage is TRBJ2-7; 8 nucleotides agree with TRBD1. With 0 bases clipped from V and 3 bases from J, the junction kept 2 bases outside the gene matches. This CDR3 spans 14 amino acids. Looked up from germline, CDR1 is SGHRS and CDR2 is YFSETQ.

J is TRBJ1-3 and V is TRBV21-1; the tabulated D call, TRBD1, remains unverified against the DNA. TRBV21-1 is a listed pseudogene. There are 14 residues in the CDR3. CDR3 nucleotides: TGTGCCAGCAGCCTACAGGTTAATGGAAACACCATATATTTT. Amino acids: CASSLQVNGNTIYF.